This TCR beta chain was profiled in a study of T cell responses to AZD1222 COVID-19 vaccine (dated by TCRdb to the early 2020s). Some background on the complete study: AZD1222 recipients whose second dose came at about 4 weeks and those whose second dose came at about 12 weeks were combined into one group, since spike-specific TCR depth and breadth did not differ between the two schedules. Trial participants were enrolled into age subgroups of 18-55, 56-69 and 70-plus years, which contained roughly 150, 30 and 60 TCR-sequenced participants, respectively. TCR sequencing covered over 230 trial participants: 207 given two doses of AZD1222 and around 25 given two doses of MenACWY control vaccine.

Paper-wide results and their limitations: Conclusions about previously exposed vaccinees were limited because only six AZD1222 recipients were SARS-CoV-2 seropositive at baseline. The vaccine-associated CD4 TCRs covered the entire spike protein, and the dominant responses fell in regions 160-218 and 743-854. After two AZD1222 doses, both the breadth and the depth of spike-specific TCRs were significantly higher than at day 0 and than in MenACWY recipients. Because no day 14 peak-response samples were available, the repertoires could be characterized only after the peak T cell response. The 56-69-year group was small, and its depth increase did not reach significance, likely because of low power. Reportedly, almost half of the unique spike-specific TCRs recognized epitopes lying outside the regions that are mutated in the B.1.351 and B.1.1.7 variants. Participants were mostly white British and included more females than males, and it was suggested by the authors that clonal diversity may have been underestimated.

Interpreted using the paper, the time point label stands for: baseline before first vaccination. Vaccinee samples were obtained from the UK trials COV001 and COV002, which included a single-blind randomized controlled phase 2/3 trial of AZD1222 (ChAdOx1 nCoV-19) in healthy adults. For TCRbeta chain sequencing, PBMC samples were collected from trial participants at day 0 and at day 28 after the second dose. A word on this clone: Its specific antigen is unknown. No much larger clone exists at a distance of one base, and base qualities are not known.

The CDR3 regions of human TCRbeta chains were analyzed by immunosequencing. The study's own analysis went as follows. Repertoire TCRs were matched against a reference library of SARS-CoV-2-specific TCRs generated with the MIRA antigen-specificity platform. Breadth was defined as the fraction of unique TCRs that were SARS-CoV-2-associated, and depth was defined as the fraction of total T cells that were SARS-CoV-2-associated. Using the MIRA data, each spike-specific TCR was assigned both to the spike region to which the TCR was reactive and to a CD4 or CD8 class. Log10-transformed breadth and depth values were compared by one-way ANOVA with Sidak's multiple comparisons tests. In TCRdb, the immuneACCESS table is reduced to in-frame sequences with V and J assigned. These tables do not hold every clone; where another copy was compared, an unresolved V gene accounts for under half, and the others remain unexplained. The V and J calls and clone size come from that table; D and trimming were worked out from the DNA. A total of 120,000 or so clones appear in this sample, around nine tenths of them only once. The ten biggest clones cover around 1.7% of the sample.

Taken from the germline V gene, the CDR1 and CDR2 loops are MNHEY and SVGAGI. The CDR3 sequence holds 12 residues, the cysteine and phenylalanine included. The read is trimmed to its CDR3 DNA, 36 bases read in frame from base 1. V is trimmed back by 10 bases and J by 6 bases, and the junction contains 3 bases that no gene match accounts for. The chain is made from TRBV6-5 and TRBJ1-4; 9 bases in the middle match TRBD1. This receptor was taken from an adult in good health. Sequenced here: peripheral blood, sampled on day 0 of AZD1222 vaccination. This receptor carries the CDR3 CATGTGYEKLFF. The DNA sequence follows: TGTGCCACCGGGACAGGGTATGAAAAACTGTTTTTT.